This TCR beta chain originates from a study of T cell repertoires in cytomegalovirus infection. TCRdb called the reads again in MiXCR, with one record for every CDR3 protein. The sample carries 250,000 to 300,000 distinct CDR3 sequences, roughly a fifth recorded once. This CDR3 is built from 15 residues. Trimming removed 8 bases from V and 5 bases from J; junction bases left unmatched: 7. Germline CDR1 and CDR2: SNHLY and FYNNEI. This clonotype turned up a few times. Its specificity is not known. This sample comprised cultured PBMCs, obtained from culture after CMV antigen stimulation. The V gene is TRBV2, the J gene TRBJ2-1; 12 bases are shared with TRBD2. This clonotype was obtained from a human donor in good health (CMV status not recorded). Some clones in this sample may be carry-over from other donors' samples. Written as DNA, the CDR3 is TGTGCCAGCGGTGGACTAGCGGGAACGAACAATGAGCAGTTCTTC. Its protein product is CASGGLAGTNNEQFF.